One and the same sample provided the 26 T cell receptor beta chains below, sequenced in a study of T cell responses to AZD1222 COVID-19 vaccine. The table came from immunoSEQ multiplex PCR; TCRdb's copy has only in-frame clones and leaves some out. The sample carries 95,000 to 110,000 clones, around 90% recorded once. Source: peripheral blood, taken on day 0 of AZD1222 vaccination. The receptors here all came from an adult in good health.

The chain uses TRBV7-9 and TRBJ1-1; D uncertain. This CDR3 spans 14 amino acids. Germline CDR1 and CDR2: SEHNR and FQNEAQ (reference sequence). V gave up 0 bases and J gave up 1 base, with 6 bases separating them. CDR3 DNA: TGTGCCAGCAGCTTAGCGGTCGCGAACACTGAAGCTTTCTTT. This sequence encodes CASSLAVANTEAFF.

The rearrangement links TRBV5-1 to TRBJ2-1, with TRBD2 identical over 7 bases. Unmatched junction bases numbered 8, after V lost 0 bases and J lost 8 bases. The CDR3 runs 15 residues. Germline assignment: CDR1 SGHRS and CDR2 YFSETQ. The DNA for the CDR3 is TGCGCCAGCAGCTTGGATGCGGGACGGGAGGATGAGCAGTTCTTC. Translation: CASSLDAGREDEQFF. Full variable domain (outside the CDR3, taken from reference TRBV5-1 and TRBJ2-1): KAGVTQTPRYLIKTRGQQVTLSCSPISGHRSVSWYQQTPGQGLQFLFEYFSETQRNKGNFPGRFSGRQFSNSRSEMNVSTLELGDSALYLCASSLDAGREDEQFFGPGTRLTVL.

V and J are TRBV7-5 and TRBJ1-5; TRBD1 is the table's D call and was not checked against the DNA. TRBV7-5 is labeled a pseudogene. The CDR3 runs 14 residues. The CDR3 DNA reads as TGTGCCAGAAACGGTCAGGGGGGAAGTCAGCCCCAGCATTTT. Translation gives CARNGQGGSQPQHF.

The CDR3 here is CASSYVGVDTF. The CDR3 DNA sequence: TGTGCCAGCAGTTACGTGGGGGTGGATACCTTC. J is TRBJ1-2 and V is TRBV6-5; D possibly corresponds to TRBD1 (5 bases). Germline V lookup: CDR1 MNHEY, CDR2 SVGAGI. The ends were cut back, 2 bases at V and 14 bases at J, with 12 bases in the middle. The CDR3 spans 11 residues.

The chain employs TRBV7-3 and TRBJ1-5; D gene uncertain. Trimming cost V 2 bases and J 5 bases, with 16 bases left between them. Germline CDR1 SGHTA, CDR2 FQGTGA. The CDR3 covers 16 residues. The CDR3 DNA reads as TGTGCCAGCAGCTTAGACTATGGATTATTGGATCAGCCCCAGCATTTT. It specifies CASSLDYGLLDQPQHF.

CDR3 protein: CASSDTAGGPQHF. CDR3 in DNA: TGTGCCAGCAGCGATACCGCGGGGGGGCCCCAGCATTTT. This chain links TRBV3-1 (or the pseudogene TRBV3-2) with TRBJ1-5, with a possible D match to TRBD1 (5 bases). This CDR3 has 13 residues. Germline values: CDR1 LGHDT, CDR2 YNNKEL (reference sequence). Trimming left V 5 bases short and J 9 bases short, with 14 bases between.

This clone has just one count. The DNA for the CDR3 is TGTGCCAGCAGCTTCACCGGAGGAGACGAGCAGTACTTC. Encoded protein: CASSFTGGDEQYF. The chain joins TRBV7-3 to TRBJ2-7; D is perhaps TRBD2 (5 bases). Trimming stripped 3 bases from V and 5 bases from J, with 11 bases between. CDR1 is SGHTA, CDR2 FQGTGA, per germline. The CDR3 loop spans 13 amino acids.

The chain combines TRBV28 with TRBJ2-7; TRBD1 matches 7 bases. After removal of 3 bases from V and 3 bases from J, the junction contained 8 bases not matched to a gene. Germline loops: CDR1 MDHEN, CDR2 SYDVKM. This CDR3 has 15 residues. The CDR3 spells CASSLAPRQGYEQYF. The DNA of the CDR3 is TGTGCCAGCAGTTTGGCCCCAAGACAGGGCTACGAGCAGTACTTC.

The chain carries TRBV7-3 and TRBJ2-3, with D perhaps TRBD1 (6 bases). Trimming left V 3 bases short and J 12 bases short, with 16 bases between. CDR1 and CDR2 (germline): SGHTA, FQGTGA. The CDR3 spans 13 residues. The CDR3, as DNA: TGTGCCAGCAGCTTTACGACAGGAGAGGTTCAGTATTTT. Its translation is CASSFTTGEVQYF.

The rearrangement links TRBV6-5 to TRBJ2-1; 13 bases match TRBD2. J gave up 11 bases and V 6 bases, and 10 bases lay outside the gene matches. The CDR3 totals 15 residues. Germline V lookup: CDR1 MNHEY, CDR2 SVGAGI. DNA for the CDR3: TGTGCCAGCAGACCTACTAGCGGGGGGGCCAGTCAGCAGTTCTTC. This encodes CASRPTSGGASQQFF.

The chain links TRBV19 to TRBJ1-1; no clear D. CDR1 and CDR2 (germline): LNHDA, SQIVND (reference sequence). The V end was cut by 10 bases, the J end by 0 bases, with 12 bases between. The CDR3 contains 13 residues. CDR3 DNA sequence: TGTGCCACCAACGGGGAACTGAACACTGAAGCTTTCTTT. This sequence encodes CATNGELNTEAFF.

This clone was seen only once. This chain uses TRBV4-1 with TRBJ2-2; unclear D gene. CDR3 length: 14 amino acids. V lost 2 bases to trimming and J lost 3 bases, with 7 bases between them. Looked up from germline, CDR1 is MGHRA and CDR2 is YSYEKL. The CDR3 here is CASSQLWDTGELFF. DNA for the CDR3: TGCGCCAGCAGCCAATTGTGGGACACCGGGGAGCTGTTTTTT.

The chain combines TRBV18 with TRBJ2-3, with TRBD2 matching over 12 bases. This CDR3 spans 18 amino acids. V dropped 2 bases and J dropped 2; count of bases not matched to a gene: 8. The germline gives CDR1 KGHSH, CDR2 LQKENI. The CDR3 is CASSPIPSGGAPTDTQYF. DNA for the CDR3: TGTGCCAGCTCACCAATCCCTAGCGGGGGGGCCCCCACAGATACGCAGTATTTT.

CDR3 DNA sequence: TGTGCCAGCAGCAGCGGAGGGGTGGGAGATACGCAGTATTTT. It yields the protein CASSSGGVGDTQYF. The chain combines TRBV21-1 with TRBJ2-3; the D segment call TRBD2 is taken from the table without a DNA check. TRBV21-1 is shown as a pseudogene. The CDR3 runs 14 residues.

The genes are TRBV6-7 and TRBJ1-3; 7 bases are shared with TRBD1. TRBV6-7 carries the ORF label, with uncertain function. The CDR3 contains 16 residues. The trim removed 5 bases at V and 0 bases at J, leaving 7 bases unmatched. CDR3 protein: CASSTGQALSGNTIYF. The DNA for the CDR3 is TGTGCCAGCAGTACCGGACAGGCCCTCTCTGGAAACACCATATATTTT.

In this sample, this clone turned up a few times. J is TRBJ1-6 and V is TRBV2; weak D call: TRBD1 (6 bases). Trimming removed 3 bases from V and 6 bases from J, with 12 bases in between. The germline gives CDR1 SNHLY, CDR2 FYNNEI. CDR3 size: 15 residues. The CDR3 spells CASSDMAGVNSPLHF. The CDR3 coding sequence is TGTGCCAGCAGTGATATGGCAGGGGTTAATTCACCCCTCCACTTT.

This rearrangement joins TRBV10-3 to TRBJ2-1, with D unresolved. CDR1 and CDR2 from the germline V gene are ENHRY and SYGVKD. Trimming removed 3 bases from V and 7 bases from J, with 10 bases in between. The CDR3 extends over 13 amino acids. CDR3 nucleotides: TGTGCCATCAGTGAACTGGGTTTGAATGAGCAGTTCTTC. It is translated as CAISELGLNEQFF.

V and J are TRBV7-9 and TRBJ1-1; no clear D. CDR1 and CDR2 from the germline V gene are SEHNR and FQNEAQ (reference sequence). This CDR3 region has 14 residues. Trimming shortened V by 0 bases and J by 7 bases, and 12 bases separated the two germline ends. The CDR3 region is CASSLAGPSHEAFF. DNA for the CDR3: TGTGCCAGCAGCTTAGCGGGTCCGTCCCATGAAGCTTTCTTT.

The rearrangement links TRBV23-1 to TRBJ1-5; no clear D. TRBV23-1 is identified as an open reading frame with a role that is uncertain. This CDR3 has 14 residues. The V end lost 2 bases, the J end lost 6 bases, and 11 bases lay between the germline ends. CDR3 in amino acids: CASSQTSTRQPQHF. In DNA form, the CDR3 reads TGCGCCAGCAGTCAAACCTCGACCCGTCAGCCCCAGCATTTT.

Details on this clone: An end of the junction does not agree with germline; a read error may underlie this. The same CDR3 is also encoded by other DNA sequences in this sample. The chain employs TRBV15 and TRBJ1-4, with D perhaps TRBD1 (5 bases). The CDR3 contains 15 residues. The germline CDR1 and CDR2 sequences are LNHNV and YYDKDF (reference sequence). This CDR3 is CATSRGGGDNEKLFF. For the CDR3, the DNA is TGTGCCACCAGCAGAGGGGGAGGGGATAATGAAAAACTATTTTTT.

J is TRBJ1-3 and V is TRBV19, with D unclear. Per germline, CDR1 LNHDA and CDR2 SQIVND (reference sequence). V gave up 3 bases and J gave up 0 bases, with 9 bases separating them. The CDR3 spans 15 residues. The CDR3 coding sequence is TGTGCCAGTAGTATTTTATGGAGCTCTGGAAACACCATATATTTT. Translated, it gives CASSILWSSGNTIYF.

The chain couples TRBV6-2 or TRBV6-3 to TRBJ1-1, with a possible D match to TRBD1 (5 bases). Germline CDR1 reads MNHEY; CDR2 reads SVGEGT. Trimming left V 2 bases short and J 4 bases short, with 5 bases between. The length of the CDR3 is 12 residues. The CDR3 protein is CASSYGGTEAFF. The DNA for the CDR3 is TGTGCCAGCAGTTACGGGGGCACTGAAGCTTTCTTT.

The chain couples TRBV2 to TRBJ2-3; the D call may be TRBD1 or TRBD2 (5 bases each). V lost 7 bases, J lost 3 bases, and 11 bases lay in between. CDR3 length: 13 amino acids. Germline V lookup: CDR1 SNHLY, CDR2 FYNNEI. CDR3 nucleotides: TGTGCCAGCATGGGACCGCCGACAGATACGCAGTATTTT. Protein sequence: CASMGPPTDTQYF.

The chain is built from TRBV11-3 and TRBJ1-5; 7 nucleotides agree with TRBD1. The CDR3 length is 17 residues. Germline V gene data show CDR1 as SGHNT and CDR2 as YENEEA. Unmatched junction bases numbered 11, after V lost 5 bases and J lost 1 base. The CDR3 protein is CASSPGTVKESNQPQHF. The CDR3 nucleotides are TGTGCCAGCAGCCCCGGGACAGTAAAAGAAAGCAATCAGCCCCAGCATTTT. The entire variable domain, with the rest obtained from reference TRBV11-3 and TRBJ1-5, is as follows: EAGVVQSPRYKIIEKKQPVAFWCNPISGHNTLYWYLQNLGQGPELLIRYENEEAVDDSQLPKDRFSAERLKGVDSTLKIQPAELGDSAVYLCASSPGTVKESNQPQHFGDGTRLSIL.

V and J are TRBV7-3 and TRBJ2-7, with D possibly being TRBD2 (6 bases). V lost 5 bases to trimming and J lost 1 base, with 15 bases between them. The germline gives CDR1 SGHTA, CDR2 FQGTGA. This CDR3 comprises 15 residues. CDR3 in amino acids: CASSPDGSGSYEQYF. Written as DNA, the CDR3 is TGTGCCAGCAGCCCCGACGGGAGTGGGTCCTACGAGCAGTACTTC.

V gene TRBV30 combines with J gene TRBJ1-6; tentatively, D is TRBD1 (6 bases). Trimming pared 2 bases from V and 10 bases from J, leaving 18 bases between. The germline CDR1 and CDR2 sequences are GTSNPN and SVGIG (reference sequence). CDR3 length: 15 residues. The DNA of the CDR3 is TGTGCCTGGAGTTCCCGCGGCGGCAGGGGATCACCCCTCCACTTT. This encodes CAWSSRGGRGSPLHF. Together with reference TRBV30 and TRBJ1-6, the CDR3 gives the full variable domain: SQTIHQWPATLVQPVGSPLSLECTVEGTSNPNLYWYRQAAGRGLQLLFYSVGIGQISSEVPQNLSASRPQDRQFILSSKKLLLSDSGFYLCAWSSRGGRGSPLHFGNGTRLTVT.